These T cell receptor beta chains were read from a single sample in a study of blood T cells in healthy people across ages. TCRdb ran MiXCR on the 5' RACE reads and lists one entry per CDR3 protein. The table lists approximately 1,700,000 distinct CDR3 sequences, 39% of them singletons. Material: blood. The source is a human donor in good health. Each CDR3 is given with its conserved first and last residue. The D gene is left open where the match is weak. Where a row states a size, it is once, few, many or the class of an expanded clone; other rows omit it.

v_gene	d_gene	abundance	j_gene	CDR3nt	CDR3aa
TRBV7-2	-	-	TRBJ1-3	TGTGCCAGCAGCTTAATTAGGACAGACTCTGGAAACACCATATATTTT	CASSLIRTDSGNTIYF
TRBV6-4	-	-	TRBJ1-2	TGTGCCAGCGAAGGGCTTTCGAGCGTAAACTATGGCTACACCTTC	CASEGLSSVNYGYTF
TRBV6-1	-	few	TRBJ2-4	TGTGCCAGCAGTGAAGGCCGCTCGGGGAGAAACATTCAGTACTTC	CASSEGRSGRNIQYF
TRBV7-2	TRBD1	once	TRBJ1-2	TGTGCCAGCAGTTACAGACAGGGGAGAGGCTACACCTTC	CASSYRQGRGYTF
TRBV9	-	-	TRBJ1-2	TGTGCCAGCAGCGTGGACATCACTAACTATGGCTACACCTTC	CASSVDITNYGYTF
TRBV19	-	-	TRBJ2-2	TGTGCCATTCAAACGGTGTCCGGGGAGCTGTTTTTT	CAIQTVSGELFF
TRBV6-2/TRBV6-3	-	-	TRBJ2-1	TGTGCCAGCAGTTACTCCCCGACAGGTTCCTACGAGCAGTTCTTC	CASSYSPTGSYEQFF
TRBV4-2	TRBD2	-	TRBJ2-1	TGTGCCAGCAGCCTGAGGACTAGCGAAAACAATGAGCAGTTCTTC	CASSLRTSENNEQFF
TRBV10-3	-	few	TRBJ2-1	TGTGCCATCAGTGGTGACACAATGCAGTTCTTC	CAISGDTMQFF
TRBV5-1	-	-	TRBJ1-1	TGCGCCAGCAGCTTAACGCTCACGAGCACTGAAGCTTTCTTT	CASSLTLTSTEAFF
TRBV20-1	TRBD1	once	TRBJ2-3	TGCAGTGCTGGAGCCGGGACAGGGAACACAGATACGCAGTATTTT	CSAGAGTGNTDTQYF
TRBV5-5	-	few	TRBJ1-5	TGTGCCAGCAGCTTTACCGGGGATGACAATCAGCCCCAGCATTTT	CASSFTGDDNQPQHF
TRBV20-1	-	-	TRBJ1-5	TGCAGTGCTAGAGGAAGGGACGATCAGCCCCAGCATTTT	CSARGRDDQPQHF
TRBV20-1	-	-	TRBJ1-2	TGCAGTGCTAGAGACCTACAGGGAGTGGGGGGCTACACCTTC	CSARDLQGVGGYTF
TRBV5-5	-	-	TRBJ1-2	TGTGCCAGCAGCTCGGCAGGGGATTACGGCTATGGCTACACCTTC	CASSSAGDYGYGYTF
TRBV4-1	TRBD1	few	TRBJ1-2	TGCGCCAGCAGCCACGAAGTCCCCGGGGACAGGACTTACTATGGCTACACCTTC	CASSHEVPGDRTYYGYTF
TRBV27	-	few	TRBJ1-2	TGTGCCAGCAGTTTACGAAGTTACAACTATGGCTACACCTTC	CASSLRSYNYGYTF
TRBV29-1	TRBD1	few	TRBJ1-4	TGCAGCGCGATGAGGGGGCCGGCTAATGAAAAACTGTTTTTT	CSAMRGPANEKLFF
TRBV4-1	-	once	TRBJ2-7	TGCGCCAGCAGCCGAGGCGGGGACACCACCTACGAGCAGTACTTC	CASSRGGDTTYEQYF
TRBV12-3/TRBV12-4	TRBD2	-	TRBJ2-5	TGTGCCAGCAGGCATCGGACTAGCGGGGGGGCGGAGACCCAGTACTTC	CASRHRTSGGAETQYF
TRBV20-1	TRBD1	-	TRBJ1-1	TGCAGAACGGGACAGGAGGCAAACACTGAAGCTTTCTTT	CRTGQEANTEAFF
TRBV4-3	-	-	TRBJ2-7	TGCGCCAGCAGCCAAGGGCGGGGAGGCAACTACGAGCAGTACTTC	CASSQGRGGNYEQYF
TRBV6-1	TRBD1	few	TRBJ2-6	TGTGCCAGCAGGAGACTACAGGGGATGTTTTTGGCCAACGTCCTGACTTTC	CASRRLQGMFLANVLTF
TRBV7-2	-	many	TRBJ2-4	TGTGCCAGCAGCTTAGCCAGGGAAGGAAACATTCAGTACTTC	CASSLAREGNIQYF
TRBV5-1	TRBD1	once	TRBJ1-5	TGCGCCAGCCCGACCGGACAGGGTGGACAGCCCCAGCATTTT	CASPTGQGGQPQHF
TRBV20-1	TRBD2	few	TRBJ2-3	TGCAGTGCTAGCCCTGGACTAGCGGGGTTCACAGATACGCAGTATTTT	CSASPGLAGFTDTQYF
TRBV5-1	-	-	TRBJ1-2	TGCGCCAGCAGATTCAACGAGGGAGACTATGGCTACACCTTC	CASRFNEGDYGYTF
TRBV7-2	TRBD2	-	TRBJ2-1	TGTGCCAGCAGCTTAAGTGGACTAGCGGGGGAAAATGAGCAGTTCTTC	CASSLSGLAGENEQFF
TRBV20-1	TRBD2	few	TRBJ2-5	TGCAGTGCTAGATCCGGGGGGATAGAGACCCAGTACTTC	CSARSGGIETQYF
TRBV20-1	TRBD1	-	TRBJ2-1	TGCAGTGCTAGAGACTGGGACAGGGGCAATGAGCAGTTCTTC	CSARDWDRGNEQFF
TRBV4-1	TRBD2	few	TRBJ2-1	TGCGCCAGCAGCCAAGCGGGGGGAGACTATGAGCAGTTCTTC	CASSQAGGDYEQFF
TRBV7-3	-	-	TRBJ2-1	TGTGCCAGCAGCCCCGCCCCCCAACAGAACAATGAGCAGTTCTTC	CASSPAPQQNNEQFF
TRBV2	TRBD1	-	TRBJ1-1	TGTGCCAGCAGTGTGGACAGGGTTGCTTTCTTT	CASSVDRVAFF
TRBV10-3	TRBD1	few	TRBJ2-3	TGTGCCATCAGTAAGGGGCTTCCGGGACAGGGCGGGGATACGCAGTATTTT	CAISKGLPGQGGDTQYF
TRBV10-3	-	once	TRBJ1-1	TGTGCCATCAGTGAGTCGACAAGTCCCGGGAAGGCTTTCTTT	CAISESTSPGKAFF
TRBV6-4	TRBD1	few	TRBJ1-6	TGTGCCAGCAGTGACTCGGGAGGGGGCCGCTCACCCCTCCACTTT	CASSDSGGGRSPLHF
TRBV6-1	-	-	TRBJ2-1	TGTGCCAGCAATTCACGGTTTCAAGAGACCCAGTTCTTC	CASNSRFQETQFF
TRBV7-3	TRBD1	-	TRBJ2-7	TGTGCCAGCAGCTCGTTACAGGGGTTCTACGAGCAGTACTTC	CASSSLQGFYEQYF
TRBV20-1	-	-	TRBJ1-5	TGCAGTGCTAGTGCGGGGAATCAGCCCCGGCATTTT	CSASAGNQPRHF
TRBV20-1	TRBD2	-	TRBJ2-7	TGCAGTGCTAGGCGGGCGGGGGGGCAAGAGACCCCGTACTTC	CSARRAGGQETPYF
TRBV9	-	few	TRBJ2-7	TGTGCCAGCAGCGTGGGTGGACAGCACTACGAGCAGTACTTC	CASSVGGQHYEQYF
TRBV28	-	-	TRBJ2-7	TGTGCCAGCAGTTCCGCTGTCCCCCCCTACGAGCAGTACTTC	CASSSAVPPYEQYF
TRBV24-1	-	-	TRBJ1-5	TGTGCCACCAGTGATCCGGGGATCGGTGGCAATCAGCCCCAGCATTTT	CATSDPGIGGNQPQHF
TRBV14	-	few	TRBJ2-7	TGTGCCAGCAGCCAAGGGTCGGGGGTTCCCTACGAGCAGTACTTC	CASSQGSGVPYEQYF
TRBV6-1	-	-	TRBJ1-3	TGTGCCAGCAGTGAAGCGCTTTGGGGAAACACCATATATTTT	CASSEALWGNTIYF
TRBV7-2	-	-	TRBJ1-1	TGTGCCAGCGGACCTAACACTGAAGCTTTCTTT	CASGPNTEAFF
TRBV20-1	TRBD2	few	TRBJ2-1	TGCAGTGCTACGGGACTAGCGGGGGGGCCAAGCTACAATGAGCAGTTCTTC	CSATGLAGGPSYNEQFF
TRBV7-9	TRBD2	-	TRBJ2-5	TGTGCCAGCAGCGTTGGGACTAGCGTGGGAGAGACCCAGTACTTC	CASSVGTSVGETQYF
TRBV9	TRBD2	few	TRBJ2-5	TGTGCCAGCAGCGTAGCTGGAGGGGAACGGCGGGGGGGGCAAGAGACCCAGTACTTC	CASSVAGGERRGGQETQYF
TRBV11-3	TRBD2	few	TRBJ2-5	TGTGCCAGCAGCTTTAGCGGGGGGCCTCCAGAGACCCAGTACTTC	CASSFSGGPPETQYF
TRBV27	-	many	TRBJ2-7	TGTGCCAGCAGTACCGATTTGGGCACATCCAACGAGCAGTACTTC	CASSTDLGTSNEQYF
TRBV10-3	TRBD2	few	TRBJ2-1	TGTGCCGCGCAGACTAGCGGGGGGGCGGTCAAGAATGAGCAGTTCTTC	CAAQTSGGAVKNEQFF
TRBV5-6	-	-	TRBJ2-1	TGTGCCAGCAGCTTACAGGGAGTAGAGTTCTTC	CASSLQGVEFF
TRBV6-2/TRBV6-3	-	-	TRBJ2-1	TGTGCCAGCAATGAACTATCTCGGGGTTATGAGCAGTTCTTC	CASNELSRGYEQFF
TRBV20-1	TRBD2	-	TRBJ2-5	TGCAGTGCTAGTTCTGGCGGGGGGGCCCGAGAGACCCAGTACTTC	CSASSGGGARETQYF
TRBV5-1	-	-	TRBJ2-6	TGCGCCAGTCAGGATGGCTCTGGGGCCAACGTCCTGACTTTC	CASQDGSGANVLTF
TRBV24-1	-	-	TRBJ2-2	TGTGCCTCTGCAGGGCCAGGAGTCGGGGAGCTGTTTTTT	CASAGPGVGELFF
TRBV3-1	-	-	TRBJ2-7	TGTGCCAGCAGCCAAATGCAGGGCTACGAGCAGTACTTC	CASSQMQGYEQYF
TRBV2	-	-	TRBJ1-2	TGTGCCAGCTTCAGGGCCGGCTTCTATGGCTACACCTTC	CASFRAGFYGYTF